This is a list of T cell receptor beta chains from one sample in a study of identifying expanded T cells in peripheral blood. Only in-frame clones appear in the TCRdb table, and some are missing; sequencing was by immunoSEQ multiplex PCR. The profile shows 90,000 to 95,000 clones, roughly 86% of them singletons. Sequencing was performed on blood. The receptors shown here come from a person aged 18-70 years in good health. Each CDR3 is given with its conserved first and last residue. A D gene is named only where the DNA matches it firmly. Clone size is shown for a subset of rows, as once, few, many or a class of expanded clone.

TRBV9	-	-	TRBJ2-1	CASSVDRNEQFF	TGTGCCAGCAGCGTAGATCGGAATGAGCAGTTCTTC
TRBV6-1	-	-	TRBJ2-7	CASSEPDRYAYEQYF	TGTGCCAGCAGTGAACCCGACAGGTACGCCTACGAGCAGTACTTC
TRBV7-2	-	-	TRBJ2-1	CASSRYLGPGDNEQFF	TGTGCCAGCAGCCGTTATTTGGGTCCCGGGGACAATGAGCAGTTCTTC
TRBV7-2	-	-	TRBJ2-7	CASSPNQGFEQYF	TGTGCCAGCAGCCCGAACCAGGGGTTCGAGCAGTACTTC
TRBV5-1	-	TRBD1	TRBJ2-4	CASSLEGQGNIQYF	TGCGCCAGCAGCTTGGAGGGACAGGGAAACATTCAGTACTTC
TRBV18	-	TRBD1	TRBJ1-1	CATPGGGTNTEAFF	TGTGCCACCCCAGGGGGGGGCACGAACACTGAAGCTTTCTTT
TRBV30	-	TRBD1	TRBJ2-1	CAWDREGYNEQFF	TGTGCCTGGGACAGGGAAGGGTACAATGAGCAGTTCTTC
TRBV13	-	TRBD1	TRBJ1-2	CASSFTGTGRRGYTF	TGTGCCAGCAGCTTCACCGGGACAGGGCGGCGAGGCTACACCTTC
TRBV18	-	-	TRBJ1-5	CASSPVGYNQPQHF	TGTGCCAGCTCCCCGGTGGGGTACAATCAGCCCCAGCATTTT
TRBV11-3	-	TRBD1	TRBJ1-1	CASSLDLTGGPKGSTEAFF	TGTGCCAGCAGCTTAGATCTTACAGGGGGTCCCAAAGGGAGCACTGAAGCTTTCTTT
TRBV7-9	-	-	TRBJ1-5	CASSLSNLGNQPQHF	TGTGCCAGCAGCTTATCTAACTTGGGGAATCAGCCCCAGCATTTT
TRBV7-8	-	-	TRBJ2-7	CASSMVTGTMPYEQYF	TGTGCCAGCAGCATGGTGACAGGGACTATGCCCTACGAGCAGTACTTC
TRBV7-8	once	-	TRBJ1-1	CATNPFPQDPEAFF	TGTGCCACCAACCCCTTCCCTCAAGACCCTGAAGCTTTCTTT
TRBV5-1	-	TRBD1	TRBJ1-2	CASSLEAQGADGYTF	TGCGCCAGCAGCTTGGAGGCGCAGGGGGCAGATGGCTACACCTTC
TRBV2	-	-	TRBJ1-2	CASMGRDIVGYTF	TGTGCCAGCATGGGGCGGGACATCGTGGGCTACACCTTC
TRBV4-1	-	-	TRBJ2-7	CASSQGLTGSYEQYF	TGCGCCAGCAGCCAAGGGTTGACAGGATCCTACGAGCAGTACTTC
TRBV9	-	TRBD2	TRBJ2-1	CASSVDSGLHYNEQFF	TGTGCCAGCAGCGTAGATAGCGGGCTACACTACAATGAGCAGTTCTTC
TRBV6-5	-	-	TRBJ1-2	CASSPPGTPPGYTF	TGTGCCAGCAGCCCACCCGGGACCCCTCCTGGCTACACCTTC
TRBV7-6	-	-	TRBJ1-1	CASSSEKGMEAFF	TGTGCCAGCAGCTCTGAAAAAGGGATGGAGGCTTTCTTT
TRBV2	-	TRBD1	TRBJ1-4	CASSKDRARIANEKLFF	TGTGCCAGCAGTAAGGACAGGGCACGGATTGCTAATGAAAAACTGTTTTTT
TRBV6-1	once	-	TRBJ2-5	CASSELVETQYF	TGTGCCAGCAGTGAATTAGTGGAGACCCAGTACTTC
TRBV7-8	-	-	TRBJ2-7	CASAYKSGTFTYEQYF	TGTGCCAGCGCCTACAAGTCCGGGACCTTCACCTACGAGCAGTACTTC
TRBV29-1	-	TRBD2	TRBJ2-5	CSTAVLSPGGLAGGETQYF	TGCAGCACTGCTGTCCTATCTCCGGGGGGGCTAGCGGGAGGAGAGACCCAGTACTTC
TRBV7-2	-	-	TRBJ1-3	CASSSGGLGNTIYF	TGTGCCAGCAGCTCCGGGGGCCTTGGAAACACCATATATTTT
TRBV7-9	-	TRBD1	TRBJ2-2	CASSLAYEGRGLNTGELFF	TGTGCCAGCAGCTTAGCCTACGAGGGAAGGGGGCTTAACACCGGGGAGCTGTTTTTT
TRBV15	-	TRBD1	TRBJ1-1	CATSRDIQGKAFF	TGTGCCACCAGCAGAGACATACAGGGGAAAGCTTTCTTT
TRBV4-1	-	TRBD2	TRBJ2-1	CASSRSSGGSYNEQFF	TGCGCCAGCAGCCGATCTAGCGGGGGCTCCTACAATGAGCAGTTCTTC
TRBV7-2	-	-	TRBJ2-5	CASSLEFRAQYF	TGTGCCAGCAGCTTAGAGTTCAGGGCCCAGTACTTC
TRBV10-3	-	-	TRBJ2-7	CAIMEGVDKREQYF	TGTGCCATCATGGAAGGCGTAGACAAGCGCGAGCAGTACTTC
TRBV2	-	-	TRBJ2-2	CASSDIGLGNTGELFF	TGTGCCAGCAGTGATATTGGTTTGGGGAACACCGGGGAGCTGTTTTTT
TRBV2	once	-	TRBJ2-2	CASSTYTGELFF	TGTGCCAGCTCGACCTACACCGGGGAGCTGTTTTTT
TRBV29-1	-	-	TRBJ2-3	CSQRGVLADTQYF	TGCAGCCAGAGGGGGGTTTTGGCAGATACGCAGTATTTT
TRBV27	-	TRBD1	TRBJ1-5	CASRSLTGGVSNQPQHF	TGTGCCAGCAGGAGCTTGACAGGGGGGGTTAGCAATCAGCCCCAGCATTTT
TRBV5-1	-	-	TRBJ2-7	CASSLGDFSYEQYF	TGCGCCAGCAGCTTGGGGGATTTCTCCTACGAGCAGTACTTC
TRBV6-5	-	-	TRBJ2-1	CASSLSGLKIEQFF	TGTGCCAGCAGTCTAAGCGGACTAAAGATTGAGCAGTTCTTC
TRBV12-5	-	TRBD2	TRBJ2-5	CASGLVVAGEETQYF	TGTGCTAGTGGTTTGGTAGTGGCGGGGGAAGAGACCCAGTACTTC
TRBV30	once	-	TRBJ2-7	CAWRDAGYYEQYF	TGTGCCTGGAGGGACGCGGGGTACTACGAGCAGTACTTC
TRBV30	-	TRBD2	TRBJ2-2	CAWSVTSGPTGELFF	TGTGCCTGGAGTGTAACTAGCGGGCCCACCGGGGAGCTGTTTTTT
TRBV29-1	-	TRBD1	TRBJ1-1	CSGRDRGSTEAFF	TGCAGCGGCCGGGACAGGGGGTCCACTGAAGCTTTCTTT
TRBV2	-	-	TRBJ1-5	CASSEGTAGNQPQHF	TGTGCCAGCAGTGAAGGGACAGCAGGCAATCAGCCCCAGCATTTT
TRBV4-3	-	TRBD2	TRBJ2-7	CASSLQRGAPYEQYF	TGCGCCAGCAGCCTGCAGCGGGGGGCCCCCTACGAGCAGTACTTC
TRBV4-1	-	TRBD1	TRBJ2-2	CASSQDRGHGELFF	TGCGCCAGCAGCCAAGACAGGGGGCACGGGGAGCTGTTTTTT
TRBV7-2	once	TRBD2	TRBJ2-7	CASSLSWTSGGEQYF	TGTGCCAGCAGCTTAAGCTGGACTAGCGGCGGCGAGCAGTACTTC
TRBV5-6	-	-	TRBJ1-2	CASSLAGQVYGYTF	TGTGCCAGCAGCTTGGCGGGGCAGGTCTATGGCTACACCTTC
TRBV18	-	-	TRBJ2-7	CASSPSTALEQYF	TGTGCCAGCTCACCGTCGACAGCCCTTGAGCAGTACTTC
TRBV18	once	-	TRBJ2-2	CASSLGGNRELFF	TGTGCCAGCTCACTTGGGGGAAACAGAGAGCTGTTTTTT